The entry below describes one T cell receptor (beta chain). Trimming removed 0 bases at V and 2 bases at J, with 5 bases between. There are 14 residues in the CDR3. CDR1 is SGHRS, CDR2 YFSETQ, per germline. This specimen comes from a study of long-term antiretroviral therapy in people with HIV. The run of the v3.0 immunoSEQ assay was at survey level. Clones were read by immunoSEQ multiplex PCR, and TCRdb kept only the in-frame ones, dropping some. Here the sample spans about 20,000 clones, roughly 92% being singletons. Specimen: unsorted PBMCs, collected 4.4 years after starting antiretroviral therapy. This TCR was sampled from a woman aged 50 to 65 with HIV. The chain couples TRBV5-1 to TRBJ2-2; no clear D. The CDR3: CASSLALNTGELFF. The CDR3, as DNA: TGCGCCAGCAGCTTGGCCCTCAACACCGGGGAGCTGTTTTTT.